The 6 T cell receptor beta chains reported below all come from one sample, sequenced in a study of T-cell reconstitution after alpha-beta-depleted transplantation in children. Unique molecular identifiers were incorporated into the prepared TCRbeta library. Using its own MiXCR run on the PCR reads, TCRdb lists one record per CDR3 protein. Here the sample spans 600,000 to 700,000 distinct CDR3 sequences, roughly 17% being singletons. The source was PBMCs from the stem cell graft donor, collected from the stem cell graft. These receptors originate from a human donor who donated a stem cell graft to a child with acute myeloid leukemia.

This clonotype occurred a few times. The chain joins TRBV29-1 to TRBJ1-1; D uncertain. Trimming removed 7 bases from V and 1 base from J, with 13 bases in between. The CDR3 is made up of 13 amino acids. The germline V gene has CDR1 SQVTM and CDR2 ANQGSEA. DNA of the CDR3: TGCAGCGCGCCCCGGCCGGGGAACACTGAAGCTTTCTTT. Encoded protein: CSAPRPGNTEAFF.

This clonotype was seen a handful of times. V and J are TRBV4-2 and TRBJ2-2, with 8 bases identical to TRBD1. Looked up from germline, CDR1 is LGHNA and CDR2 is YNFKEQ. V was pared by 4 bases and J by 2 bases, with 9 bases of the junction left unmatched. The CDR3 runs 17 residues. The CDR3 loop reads CASSLTPGTGNTGELFF. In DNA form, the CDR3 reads TGTGCCAGCAGCCTAACCCCCGGGACAGGCAACACCGGGGAGCTGTTTTTT.

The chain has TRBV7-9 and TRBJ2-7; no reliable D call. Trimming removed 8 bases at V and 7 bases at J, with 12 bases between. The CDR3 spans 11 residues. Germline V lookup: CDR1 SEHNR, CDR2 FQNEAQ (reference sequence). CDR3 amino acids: CASSATGEQYF. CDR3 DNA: TGTGCCAGCTCAGCGACTGGGGAGCAGTACTTC.

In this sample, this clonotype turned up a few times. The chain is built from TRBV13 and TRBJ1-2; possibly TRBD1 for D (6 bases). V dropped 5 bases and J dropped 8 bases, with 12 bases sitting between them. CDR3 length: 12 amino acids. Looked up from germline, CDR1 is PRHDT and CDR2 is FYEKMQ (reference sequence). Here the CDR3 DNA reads TGTGCCAGCAGCAAACAGGGTCGCGGCTACACCTTC. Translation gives CASSKQGRGYTF.

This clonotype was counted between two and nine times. CDR3: CASSLQPGDGNTEAFF. CDR3 DNA sequence: TGTGCCAGCAGTCTCCAGCCAGGGGATGGCAACACTGAAGCTTTCTTT. The V call is TRBV7-9, the J call TRBJ1-1; possibly TRBD1 for D (6 bases). V lost 6 bases to trimming and J lost 2 bases, with 19 bases between them. This CDR3 region has 16 residues. The germline V gene has CDR1 SEHNR and CDR2 FQNEAQ (reference sequence).

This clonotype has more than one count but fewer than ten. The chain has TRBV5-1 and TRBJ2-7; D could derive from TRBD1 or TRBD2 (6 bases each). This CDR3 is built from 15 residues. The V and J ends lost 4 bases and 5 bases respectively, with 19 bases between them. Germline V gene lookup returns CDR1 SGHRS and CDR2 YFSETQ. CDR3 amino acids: CASSLRGGPVDEQYF. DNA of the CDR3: TGCGCCAGCAGCCTTCGAGGGGGGCCGGTGGACGAGCAGTACTTC.